This T cell receptor (beta chain) was retrieved from a study of cytomegalovirus exposure and HLA in healthy donors. PCR employed 60 Vbeta and 13 Jbeta primers. Assay: immunoSEQ multiplex PCR; the TCRdb copy retains only in-frame clones and omits some. The repertoire includes around 150,000 clones, about two thirds of them detected once, and approximately 2.8% sits in the top ten. Donors had nominal health at sampling but likely had unrecorded immune exposures. The length of the CDR3 is 15 residues. The V gene end was trimmed by 1 base and the J gene end by 7 bases; junction bases not matched to a gene: 5. Germline CDR1 and CDR2: SEHNR and FQNEAQ (reference sequence).

The chain recombines TRBV7-9 with TRBJ1-5; 9 bases are a match to TRBD1. Sample: PBMCs. The receptor's source is a woman aged 30 to 39 in good health and CMV-seronegative. The DNA for the CDR3 is TGTGCCAGCAGCTTAGACAGGGGGCCGGGGCAGCCCCAGCATTTT. Protein sequence: CASSLDRGPGQPQHF.